This T cell receptor beta chain was captured by sequencing in a study of Graves' ophthalmopathy and Graves' hyperthyroidism. Clinicians made diagnoses from clinical symptoms, serum thyroxine, TRAb, thyroid ultrasound and orbital computed tomography. V was shortened by 2 bases and J by 0 bases, with 4 bases between the two germline ends. The CDR3 consists of 13 residues. CDR1 SNHLY and CDR2 FYNNEI come from the germline V gene. The authors amplified TCR beta CDR3 regions, and they did so from RNA transcripts for repertoire sequencing. An opening RT-PCR round employed HTBI primers and preceded a second-round multiplex PCR. TCRdb re-derived calls from the multiplex PCR reads in MiXCR, one entry per CDR3 protein. The table has about 660,000 distinct CDR3 sequences, about two fifths seen once.

The receptor was isolated from an adult man with Graves' ophthalmopathy. The sample comprised peripheral blood. This chain uses TRBV2 with TRBJ1-1; D not certain. CDR3 nucleotides: TGTGCCAGCAGTGAACAGCTGAACACTGAAGCTTTCTTT. This sequence encodes CASSEQLNTEAFF.